The entry below gives a single T cell receptor beta chain sequence along with its context. The data were obtained in a study of cytomegalovirus exposure and HLA in healthy donors. PCR primers comprised 60 Vbeta and 13 Jbeta primers. TCRdb's copy holds only in-frame clones and misses some; the assay was immunoSEQ multiplex PCR. The profile shows 170,000 or so clones, more than 60% of them singletons. CDR1 is MNHEY, CDR2 SMNVEV, per germline (reference sequence). Germline trimming cut 4 bases from V and 9 bases from J; bases unmatched to any gene: 11. The CDR3 runs 17 residues. J is TRBJ2-5 and V is TRBV27; 16 bases fit TRBD2. The sequenced sample consisted of PBMCs. This receptor was obtained from a woman in her forties or fifties in good health and CMV-seropositive. CDR3 region: CASSSGLAGGLVTAQYF. The CDR3 nucleotides read TGTGCCAGCAGTTCGGGACTAGCGGGAGGGCTGGTCACAGCCCAGTACTTC.